This TCR beta chain was sequenced during a study of T cell responses to AZD1222 COVID-19 vaccine. Germline trimming cut 4 bases from V and 4 bases from J; bases unmatched to any gene: 7. Per germline, CDR1 SGHKS and CDR2 YYEKEE (reference sequence). The CDR3 length is 17 residues. Repertoires were generated with immunoSEQ multiplex PCR, while TCRdb's copy carries only in-frame clones and drops some. The table records 65,000 to 90,000 clones, 70% to 90% of them present only once. The sequencing used peripheral blood, collected on day 0 of AZD1222 vaccination. This clonotype was sampled from an adult in good health. The chain combines TRBV5-5 with TRBJ2-3; 15 nucleotides align to TRBD2. The DNA for the CDR3 is TGTGCCAGCAGCCTCGGACTAGCGGGGGGGTTATCAGATACGCAGTATTTT. Protein: CASSLGLAGGLSDTQYF. Combining the CDR3 with reference TRBV5-5 and TRBJ2-3 gives the whole variable domain DAGVTQSPTHLIKTRGQQVTLRCSPISGHKSVSWYQQVLGQGPQFIFQYYEKEERGRGNFPDRFSARQFPNYSSELNVNALLLGDSALYLCASSLGLAGGLSDTQYFGPGTRLTVL.